Below, one T cell receptor beta chain is given with its context. Assay used: immunoSEQ multiplex PCR; TCRdb lists only in-frame clones, some missing. The sample lists 130,000 or so clones; roughly 80% were seen once. This record belongs to a study of blood T cell repertoires in COVID-19. Study background: Whether acute or convalescent, the COVID-19 samples came from the United States, Italy and Spain.

V shed 4 bases and J 1 base; nucleotides not matched to a gene: 3. Germline V lookup: CDR1 SGHNT, CDR2 YYREEE (reference sequence). The CDR3 contains 15 residues. Sequenced material: peripheral blood. J is TRBJ1-5 and V is TRBV5-4; TRBD1 agrees at 9 bases. This TCR derives from a man in his fifties or sixties with acute or convalescent COVID-19. The CDR3 nucleotides read TGTGCCAGCAGCCCCGGGACAGGGAGCAATCAGCCCCAGCATTTT. Translating gives CASSPGTGSNQPQHF. Full variable domain (outside the CDR3, taken from reference TRBV5-4 and TRBJ1-5): ETGVTQSPTHLIKTRGQQVTLRCSSQSGHNTVSWYQQALGQGPQFIFQYYREEENGRGNFPPRFSGLQFPNYSSELNVNALELDDSALYLCASSPGTGSNQPQHFGDGTRLSIL.